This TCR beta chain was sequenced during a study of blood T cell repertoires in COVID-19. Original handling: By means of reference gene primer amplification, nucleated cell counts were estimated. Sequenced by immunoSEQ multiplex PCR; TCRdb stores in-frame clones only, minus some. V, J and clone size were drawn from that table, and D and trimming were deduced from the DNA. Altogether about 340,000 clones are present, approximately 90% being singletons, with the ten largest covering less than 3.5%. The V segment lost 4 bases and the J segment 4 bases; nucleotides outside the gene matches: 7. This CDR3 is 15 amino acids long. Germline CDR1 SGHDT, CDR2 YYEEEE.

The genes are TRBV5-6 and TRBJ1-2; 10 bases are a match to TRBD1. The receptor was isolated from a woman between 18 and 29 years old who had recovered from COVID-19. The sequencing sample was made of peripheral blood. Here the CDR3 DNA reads TGTGCCAGCAGCCCCAGACAGGGGGCAGGCTATGGCTACACCTTC. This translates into CASSPRQGAGYGYTF.